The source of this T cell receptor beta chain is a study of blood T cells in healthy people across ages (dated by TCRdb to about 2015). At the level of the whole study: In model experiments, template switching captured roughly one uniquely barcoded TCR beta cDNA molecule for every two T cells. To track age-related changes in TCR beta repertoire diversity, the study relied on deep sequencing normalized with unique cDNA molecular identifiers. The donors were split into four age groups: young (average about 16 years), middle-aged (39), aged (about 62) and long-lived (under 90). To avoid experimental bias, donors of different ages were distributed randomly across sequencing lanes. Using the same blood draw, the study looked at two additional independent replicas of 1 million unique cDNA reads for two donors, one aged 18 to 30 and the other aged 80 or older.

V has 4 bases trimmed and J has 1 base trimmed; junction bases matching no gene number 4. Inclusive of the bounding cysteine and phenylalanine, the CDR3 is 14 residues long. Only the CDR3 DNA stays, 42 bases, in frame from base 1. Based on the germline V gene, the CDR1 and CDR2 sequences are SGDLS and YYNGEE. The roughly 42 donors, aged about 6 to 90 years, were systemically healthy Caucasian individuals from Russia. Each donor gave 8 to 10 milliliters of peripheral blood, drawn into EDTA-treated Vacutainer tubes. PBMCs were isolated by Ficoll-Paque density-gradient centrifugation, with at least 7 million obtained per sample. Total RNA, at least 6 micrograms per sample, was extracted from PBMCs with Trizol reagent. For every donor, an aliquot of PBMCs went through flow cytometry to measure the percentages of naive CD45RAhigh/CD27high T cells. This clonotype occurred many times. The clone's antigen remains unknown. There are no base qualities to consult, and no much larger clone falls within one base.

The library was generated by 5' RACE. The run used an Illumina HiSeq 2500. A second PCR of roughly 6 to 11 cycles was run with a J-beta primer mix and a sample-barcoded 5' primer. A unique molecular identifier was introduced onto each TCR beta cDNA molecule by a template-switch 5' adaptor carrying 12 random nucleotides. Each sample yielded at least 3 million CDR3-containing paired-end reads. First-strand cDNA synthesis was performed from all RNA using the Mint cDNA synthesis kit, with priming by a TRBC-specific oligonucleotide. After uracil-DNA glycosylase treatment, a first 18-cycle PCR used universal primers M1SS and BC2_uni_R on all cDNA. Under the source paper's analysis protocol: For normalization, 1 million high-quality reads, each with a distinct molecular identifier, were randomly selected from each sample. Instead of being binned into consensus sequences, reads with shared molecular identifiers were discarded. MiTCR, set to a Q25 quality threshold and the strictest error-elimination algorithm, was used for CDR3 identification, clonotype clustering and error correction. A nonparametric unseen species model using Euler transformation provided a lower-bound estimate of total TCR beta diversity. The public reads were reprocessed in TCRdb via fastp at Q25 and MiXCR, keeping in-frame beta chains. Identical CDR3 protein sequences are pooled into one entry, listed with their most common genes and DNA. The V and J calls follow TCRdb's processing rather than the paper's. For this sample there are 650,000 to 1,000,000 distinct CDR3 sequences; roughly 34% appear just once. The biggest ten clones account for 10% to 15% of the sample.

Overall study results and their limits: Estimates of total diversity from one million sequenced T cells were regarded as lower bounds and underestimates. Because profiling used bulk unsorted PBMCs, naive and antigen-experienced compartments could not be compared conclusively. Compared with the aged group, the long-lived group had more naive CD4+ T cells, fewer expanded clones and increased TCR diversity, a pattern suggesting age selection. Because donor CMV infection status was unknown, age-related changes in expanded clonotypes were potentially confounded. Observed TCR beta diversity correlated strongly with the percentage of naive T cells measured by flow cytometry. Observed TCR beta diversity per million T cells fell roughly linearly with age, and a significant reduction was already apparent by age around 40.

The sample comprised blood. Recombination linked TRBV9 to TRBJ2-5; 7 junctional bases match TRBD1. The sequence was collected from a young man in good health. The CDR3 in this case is CASSFRDSQETQYF. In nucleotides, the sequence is TGTGCCAGCAGCTTCCGGGACAGCCAAGAGACCCAGTACTTC.